This T cell receptor beta chain was profiled in a study of spatial heterogeneity in lung cancer. Overall study context: Each time, sequencing found more beta-chain sequences than alpha-chain sequences. Overall study findings and caveats: In tumors, expanded intratumoral alpha and beta TCR counts tracked mutation counts. Ubiquitous and regional expanded TCR counts mirrored ubiquitous and regional nonsynonymous mutation counts, respectively.

Details on this clonotype: Its specificity is not known.

Time point specified: sample taken at primary tumor resection. Whole RNA came from tumor, nontumor lung or frozen PBMC and was sequenced without being sorted. Trimming pared 0 bases from V and 0 bases from J, leaving 6 bases between. Germline V gene lookup returns CDR1 KGHSH and CDR2 LQKENI. This CDR3 contains 14 residues. TCRdb fed the 5' RACE reads into MiXCR, producing one record per CDR3 protein. The sample holds over 15,000 distinct CDR3 sequences, around 7% seen once. The J gene is TRBJ2-7, the V gene TRBV18; D call uncertain. The specimen was lung tumor tissue, collected at surgery. This receptor was obtained from a female donor with early-stage non-small cell lung cancer. This CDR3 reads CASSPPYTSYEQYF. CDR3 bases: TGTGCCAGCTCACCACCGTACACCTCCTACGAGCAGTACTTC.